The present TCR beta chain was sequenced within a study of identical twins' blood T cells. Study-wide results and caveats: Environmental influences on twin similarity could not be excluded.

CDR3 size: 16 residues. The germline CDR1 and CDR2 sequences are SGDLS and YYNGEE. With 2 bases removed from V and 3 bases from J, the gap between germline ends came to 17 bases. Donors were six healthy women in three monozygous twin pairs. This clonotype has a handful of counts. What it binds is unknown. As originally analysed: Each library had roughly 2.2 to 4 million CDR3 reads and about 90,000 to nearly 500,000 clonotypes. TCRdb re-derived calls from the 5' RACE reads in MiXCR, one entry per CDR3 protein. TCRdb, not the authors, supplied the V and J calls. This sample has hundreds of thousands of distinct CDR3 sequences; roughly 30% occur once, and the top ten carry 5.5% to 6.5%.

The sample was PBMCs. The gene calls are TRBV9 and TRBJ1-1; D is unresolved. This TCR derives from a woman aged 18-49 years in good health. CDR3 nucleotide sequence: TGTGCCAGCAGCGTTGGATCCGCGAGGGTCCACACTGAAGCTTTCTTT. Amino acids: CASSVGSARVHTEAFF.